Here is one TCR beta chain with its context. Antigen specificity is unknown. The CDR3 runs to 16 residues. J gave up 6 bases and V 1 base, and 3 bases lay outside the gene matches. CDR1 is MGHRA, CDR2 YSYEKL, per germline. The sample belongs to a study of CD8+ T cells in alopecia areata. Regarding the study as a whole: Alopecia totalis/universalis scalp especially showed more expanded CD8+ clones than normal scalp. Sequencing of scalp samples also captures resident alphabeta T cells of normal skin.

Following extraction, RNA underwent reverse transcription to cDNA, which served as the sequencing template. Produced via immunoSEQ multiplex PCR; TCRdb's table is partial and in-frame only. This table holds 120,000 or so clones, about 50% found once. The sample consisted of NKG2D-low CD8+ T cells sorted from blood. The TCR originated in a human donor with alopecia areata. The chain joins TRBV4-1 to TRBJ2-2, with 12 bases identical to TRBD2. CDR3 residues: CASSQGLAGGPGELFF. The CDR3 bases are TGCGCCAGCAGCCAAGGCCTAGCGGGGGGGCCCGGGGAGCTGTTTTTT.